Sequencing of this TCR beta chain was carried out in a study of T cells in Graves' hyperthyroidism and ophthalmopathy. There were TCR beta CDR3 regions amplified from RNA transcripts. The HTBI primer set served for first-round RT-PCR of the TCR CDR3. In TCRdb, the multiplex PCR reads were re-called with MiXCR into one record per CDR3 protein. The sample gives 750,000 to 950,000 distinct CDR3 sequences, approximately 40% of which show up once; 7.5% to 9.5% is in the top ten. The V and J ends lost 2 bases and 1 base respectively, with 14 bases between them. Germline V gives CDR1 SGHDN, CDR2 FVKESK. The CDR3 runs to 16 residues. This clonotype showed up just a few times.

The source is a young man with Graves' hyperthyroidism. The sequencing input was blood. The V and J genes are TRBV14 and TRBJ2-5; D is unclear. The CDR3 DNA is TGTGCCAGCAGCCAATTTGCGTCGGCGGCCCAAGAGACCCAGTACTTC. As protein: CASSQFASAAQETQYF.